This T cell receptor beta chain was recovered during a study of CD8+CD57+ T cells in acquired aplastic anemia. This clonotype has a handful of counts. Profiles of TCR beta VDJ and CDR3 were generated from a genomic DNA template. TCRdb ran MiXCR on the reads and lists one entry per CDR3 protein. This table holds around 130,000 distinct CDR3 sequences, 55% to 70% found once. The CDR3 totals 16 residues. In germline, CDR1 is LNHNV, CDR2 YYDKDF (reference sequence). V lost 5 bases to trimming and J lost 4 bases; unmatched junction nucleotides: 12. Patients who underwent sequencing had shown CD8+CD57+ cell expansion by flow cytometry. All participating patients were living with severe acquired aplastic anemia.

The source is a human donor with aplastic anemia. The rearrangement joins TRBV15 to TRBJ2-3, with TRBD1 matching over 7 bases. Sequencing was done on a sample of sorted CD4+, CD8+, or CD8+CD57+ T cells (not recorded which) from PBMCs. CDR3 protein: CATSGKAGGGADTQYF. CDR3 in DNA: TGTGCCACCAGCGGGAAGGCAGGGGGTGGTGCAGATACGCAGTATTTT.